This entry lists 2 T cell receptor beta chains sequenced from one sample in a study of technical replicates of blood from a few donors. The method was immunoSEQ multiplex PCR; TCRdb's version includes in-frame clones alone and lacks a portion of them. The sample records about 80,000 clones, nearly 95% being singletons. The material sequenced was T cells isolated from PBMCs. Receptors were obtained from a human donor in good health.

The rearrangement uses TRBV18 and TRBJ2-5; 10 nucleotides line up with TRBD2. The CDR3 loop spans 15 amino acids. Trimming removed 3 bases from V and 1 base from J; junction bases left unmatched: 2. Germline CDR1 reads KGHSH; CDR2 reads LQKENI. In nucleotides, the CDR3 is TGTGCCAGCTCACCGGGACTAGCGATCCAAGAGACCCAGTACTTC. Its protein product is CASSPGLAIQETQYF.

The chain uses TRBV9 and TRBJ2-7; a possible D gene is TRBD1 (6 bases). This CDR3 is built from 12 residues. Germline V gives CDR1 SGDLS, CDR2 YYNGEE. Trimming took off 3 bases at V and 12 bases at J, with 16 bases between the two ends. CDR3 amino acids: CASSATTGSGYF. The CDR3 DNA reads TGTGCCAGCAGCGCGACCACAGGGAGTGGGTACTTC. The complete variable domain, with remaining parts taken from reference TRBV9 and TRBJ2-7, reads DSGVTQTPKHLITATGQRVTLRCSPRSGDLSVYWYQQSLDQGLQFLIQYYNGEERAKGNILERFSAQQFPDLHSELNLSSLELGDSALYFCASSATTGSGYFGPGTRLTVT.